This T cell receptor beta chain was retrieved from a study of T cell responses to AZD1222 COVID-19 vaccine. Study-wide points: Regions 160-218 and 743-854 held dominance among vaccine-associated CD4 TCRs, which spanned spike.

In germline, CDR1 is SGHAT, CDR2 FQNNGV. Trimming cost V 7 bases and J 7 bases, with 26 bases left between them. The CDR3 sequence is 17 residues long. TCRdb's copy holds only in-frame clones and misses some; the assay was immunoSEQ multiplex PCR. The sample contains approximately 100,000 clones, 87% of which appear only once. Worth noting for this clone: Antigen: not known.

The clonotype comes from an adult who received the AZD1222 COVID-19 vaccine. V is TRBV11-2 and J is TRBJ1-5, with D possibly matching TRBD1 (5 bases). Sequencing used peripheral blood, obtained 28 days after the second AZD1222 dose. The CDR3 spells CASKTGPGVDWVQPQHF. DNA for the CDR3: TGTGCCAGCAAAACTGGCCCGGGGGTGGATTGGGTGCAGCCCCAGCATTTT.